One and the same sample provided the 9 T cell receptor beta chains below, sequenced in a study of cytomegalovirus exposure and HLA in healthy donors. Use of 60 Vbeta and 13 Jbeta primers characterized the PCR. The data were produced by immunoSEQ multiplex PCR, yet TCRdb's version contains in-frame clones alone and is incomplete. Found here are 210,000 or so clones, 80% to 90% of them singletons; the top ten hold around 1.2%. The material sequenced was PBMCs. These receptors came from a man aged 30-40 years in good health and CMV-seronegative.

In the case of this clone: An end of the junction does not agree with germline; a read error may underlie this. The chain couples TRBV7-9 to TRBJ2-3; 7 bases match TRBD1. CDR3 size: 15 residues. Germline lookup yields CDR1 SEHNR and CDR2 FQNEAQ (reference sequence). The CDR3: CSSSFHTGATDTQYF. DNA for the CDR3: TGTTCCAGCAGCTTCCACACAGGGGCTACAGATACGCAGTATTTT.

This chain uses TRBV2 with TRBJ2-3, with 10 bases matching TRBD2. V lost 9 bases, J lost 0 bases, and 3 bases stayed unmatched. The CDR3 has 14 amino acids. Germline CDR1 is SNHLY and CDR2 is FYNNEI. The DNA for the CDR3 is TGTGCCAGTGTTAGCGGGGGGAGCACAGATACGCAGTATTTT. As protein: CASVSGGSTDTQYF.

J is TRBJ2-3 and V is TRBV9, with 11 bases identical to TRBD2. Germline V gene data show CDR1 as SGDLS and CDR2 as YYNGEE. This CDR3 spans 14 amino acids. The V and J ends lost 4 bases and 5 bases, in that order; junction bases with no gene match: 3. This CDR3 is CASSIGLAGDTQYF. The DNA for the CDR3 is TGTGCCAGCAGCATAGGACTAGCGGGAGATACGCAGTATTTT.

The chain joins TRBV4-2 to TRBJ2-7, with 10 bases matching TRBD2. The V gene's germline CDR1 is LGHNA and CDR2 YNFKEQ. V lost 1 base and J lost 0; bases outside the gene matches: 3. The CDR3 totals 16 residues. CDR3 residues: CASSQVAGGSSYEQYF. The CDR3 nucleotides are TGTGCCAGCAGCCAAGTAGCGGGAGGTTCCTCCTACGAGCAGTACTTC.

Concerning this clone itself: Other nucleotide sequences in the sample specify the same CDR3. This chain links TRBV28 with TRBJ2-7; D is undetermined. The CDR3 runs 12 residues. The germline V and J ends were trimmed by 6 bases and 2 bases, with 8 bases remaining between them. CDR1 and CDR2 from the germline V gene are MDHEN and SYDVKM. The CDR3 DNA follows: TGTGCCAGCAGCACCACAGCCTACGAGCAGTACTTC. Translation: CASSTTAYEQYF.

J is TRBJ2-7 and V is TRBV28; D may be TRBD2 (5 bases). The CDR3 is 18 amino acids. CDR1 is MDHEN and CDR2 is SYDVKM in the germline V gene. V was trimmed by 6 bases and J by 1 base, leaving 25 bases between them. The CDR3 DNA sequence: TGTGCCAGCAGCTCCCCCCACGGCGGTCGACTAACTTCCTACGAGCAGTACTTC. Translation gives CASSSPHGGRLTSYEQYF.

This CDR3 is CASSARTGSKQPQHF. The CDR3 DNA reads TGTGCCAGCAGTGCACGGACAGGTTCTAAACAGCCCCAGCATTTT. V usage is TRBV27 and J usage is TRBJ1-5; 7 bases map to TRBD1. CDR1 is MNHEY and CDR2 is SMNVEV in the germline V gene (reference sequence). The CDR3 extends over 15 amino acids. V lost 5 bases, J lost 7 bases, and 11 bases stayed unmatched.

The chain joins TRBV19 to TRBJ1-5, with D possibly TRBD1 on 6 matching bases. The V gene's germline CDR1 is LNHDA and CDR2 SQIVND (reference sequence). The V and J ends lost 3 bases and 15 bases respectively, with 18 bases between them. The CDR3 spans 13 residues. The CDR3 DNA reads TGTGCCAGTAGTATCTTAGGGACACAAGTCGGGCATTTT. Its protein is CASSILGTQVGHF.

V gene TRBV29-1 combines with J gene TRBJ1-2, with 8 bases identical to TRBD1. Per germline, CDR1 SQVTM and CDR2 ANQGSEA. Trimming took 6 bases from V and 4 from J; bases not matched to a gene: 13. This CDR3 has 15 amino acids. In nucleotides, the CDR3 is TGCAGCGTGGCCGACGCCGGGACAGGAGTCTATGGCTACACCTTC. It yields the protein CSVADAGTGVYGYTF.